This T cell receptor beta chain was recorded in a study of lymphopenia after photon versus proton radiotherapy. Whole-study results and caveats: Post-nadir diversity loss with photons came from oligoclonal expansion, particularly CD8+ Temra cells. Authors raise, but do not show, better survival with proton therapy. Relative stability marked proton patients; photon patients lost diversity and naive cells.

This table comes from immunoSEQ multiplex PCR, and its TCRdb copy is limited to in-frame clones, with some not included. The table records more than 45,000 clones, 80% to 95% of them present only once. The CDR3 contains 13 residues. In germline, CDR1 is SNHLY, CDR2 FYNNEI. Germline trimming cut 6 bases from V and 5 bases from J; bases unmatched to any gene: 6. A note on this clone: The target antigen is unknown.

The sample was peripheral blood, taken from a patient treated with photon-based radiotherapy. V is TRBV2 and J is TRBJ1-1, with 7 bases that match TRBD1. This clonotype was obtained from a woman aged 40-49 years with cholangiocarcinoma. CDR3 nucleotides: TGTGCCAGCAGGACAGGGCGAGGGACTGAAGCTTTCTTT. Translation gives CASRTGRGTEAFF.